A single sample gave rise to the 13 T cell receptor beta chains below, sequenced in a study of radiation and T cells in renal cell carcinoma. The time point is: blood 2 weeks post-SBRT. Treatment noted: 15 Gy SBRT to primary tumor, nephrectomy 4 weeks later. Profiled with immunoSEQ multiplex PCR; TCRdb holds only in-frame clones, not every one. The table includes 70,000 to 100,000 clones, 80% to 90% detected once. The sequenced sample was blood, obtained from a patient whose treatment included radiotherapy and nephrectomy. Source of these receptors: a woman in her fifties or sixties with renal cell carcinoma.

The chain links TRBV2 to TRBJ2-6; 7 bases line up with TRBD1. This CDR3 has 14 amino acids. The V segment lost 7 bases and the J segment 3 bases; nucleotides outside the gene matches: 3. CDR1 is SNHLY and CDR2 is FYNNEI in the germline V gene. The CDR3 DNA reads TGTGCCAGCATGAGACAGGGTGGGGCCAACGTCCTGACTTTC. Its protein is CASMRQGGANVLTF.

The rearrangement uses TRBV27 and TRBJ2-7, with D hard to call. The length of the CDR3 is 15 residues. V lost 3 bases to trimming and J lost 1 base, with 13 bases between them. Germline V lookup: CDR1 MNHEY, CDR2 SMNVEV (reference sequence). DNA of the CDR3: TGTGCCAGCAGTTTCCGGCGATTCAGTTCCTACGAGCAGTACTTC. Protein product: CASSFRRFSSYEQYF.

The CDR3 reads CASSAYSYSGNTIYF. The CDR3 nucleotides read TGCGCCAGCAGCGCATACTCCTACTCTGGAAACACCATATATTTT. This sequence joins TRBV4-1 and TRBJ1-3; no clear D. CDR3 length: 15 residues. The V gene's germline CDR1 is MGHRA and CDR2 YSYEKL. Trimming took off 5 bases at V and 0 bases at J, with 11 bases between the two ends.

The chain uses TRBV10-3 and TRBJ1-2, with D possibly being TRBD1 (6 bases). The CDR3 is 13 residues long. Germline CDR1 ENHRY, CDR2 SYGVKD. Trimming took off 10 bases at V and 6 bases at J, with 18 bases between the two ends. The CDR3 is CATGGTGAHGYTF. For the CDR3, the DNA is TGTGCCACCGGGGGGACGGGGGCTCATGGCTACACCTTC.

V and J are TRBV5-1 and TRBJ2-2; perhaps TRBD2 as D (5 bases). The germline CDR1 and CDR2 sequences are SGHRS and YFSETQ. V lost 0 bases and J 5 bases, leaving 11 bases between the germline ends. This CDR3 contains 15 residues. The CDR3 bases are TGCGCCAGCAGCTTGGCCGGGATTGAAACCGGGGAGCTGTTTTTT. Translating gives CASSLAGIETGELFF.

The CDR3 spells CASSKWDRRYYNEQFF. The CDR3 DNA reads TGTGCCAGTAGTAAATGGGACAGGAGGTACTACAATGAGCAGTTCTTC. The rearrangement joins TRBV19 to TRBJ2-1, with 8 bases identical to TRBD1. CDR3 size: 16 residues. The V gene end was trimmed by 4 bases and the J gene end by 3 bases; junction bases not matched to a gene: 8. The germline gives CDR1 LNHDA, CDR2 SQIVND (reference sequence).

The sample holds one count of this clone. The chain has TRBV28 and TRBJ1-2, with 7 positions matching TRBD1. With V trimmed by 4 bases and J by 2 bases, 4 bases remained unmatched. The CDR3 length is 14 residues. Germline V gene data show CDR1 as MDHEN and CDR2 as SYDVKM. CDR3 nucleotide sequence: TGTGCCAGCAGTTCCGGGACAGCCAACTATGGCTACACCTTC. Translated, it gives CASSSGTANYGYTF.

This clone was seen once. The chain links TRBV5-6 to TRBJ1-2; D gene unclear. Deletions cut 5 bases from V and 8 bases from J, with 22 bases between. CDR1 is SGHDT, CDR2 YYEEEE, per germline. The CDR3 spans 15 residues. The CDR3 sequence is CASSSPGGRPSGYTF. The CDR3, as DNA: TGTGCCAGCAGTTCCCCCGGTGGACGACCAAGCGGCTACACCTTC.

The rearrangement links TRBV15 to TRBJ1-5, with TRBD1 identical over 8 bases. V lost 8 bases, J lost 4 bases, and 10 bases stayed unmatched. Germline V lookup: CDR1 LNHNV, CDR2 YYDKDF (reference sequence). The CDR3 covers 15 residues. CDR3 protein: CATESGTGANQPQHF. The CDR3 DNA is TGTGCCACCGAATCCGGGACAGGCGCAAATCAGCCCCAGCATTTT.

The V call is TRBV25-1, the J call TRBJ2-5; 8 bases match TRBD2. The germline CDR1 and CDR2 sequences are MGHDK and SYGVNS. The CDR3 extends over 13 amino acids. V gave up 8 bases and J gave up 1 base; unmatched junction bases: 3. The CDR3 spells CASHTSGQETQYF. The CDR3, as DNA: TGTGCCAGCCATACTAGCGGCCAAGAGACCCAGTACTTC.

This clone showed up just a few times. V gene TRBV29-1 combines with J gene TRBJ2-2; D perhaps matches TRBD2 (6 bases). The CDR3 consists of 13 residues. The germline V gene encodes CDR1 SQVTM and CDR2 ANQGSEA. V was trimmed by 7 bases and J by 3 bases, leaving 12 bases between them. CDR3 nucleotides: TGCAGCGCCAAGACTAGATACACCGGGGAGCTGTTTTTT. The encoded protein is CSAKTRYTGELFF.

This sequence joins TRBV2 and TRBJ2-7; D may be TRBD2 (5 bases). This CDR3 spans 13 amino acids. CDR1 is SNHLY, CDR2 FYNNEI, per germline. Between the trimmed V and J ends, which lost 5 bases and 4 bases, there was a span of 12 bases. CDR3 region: CASSYRGSYEQYF. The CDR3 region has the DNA TGTGCCAGCAGTTACCGCGGGTCGTACGAGCAGTACTTC. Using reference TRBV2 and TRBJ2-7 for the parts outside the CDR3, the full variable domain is EPEVTQTPSHQVTQMGQEVILRCVPISNHLYFYWYRQILGQKVEFLVSFYNNEISEKSEIFDDQFSVERPDGSNFTLKIRSTKLEDSAMYFCASSYRGSYEQYFGPGTRLTVT.

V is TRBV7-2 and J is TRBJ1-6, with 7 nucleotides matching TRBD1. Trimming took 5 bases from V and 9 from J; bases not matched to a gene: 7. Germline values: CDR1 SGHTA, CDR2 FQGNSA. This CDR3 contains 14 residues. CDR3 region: CASSPDREGSPLHF. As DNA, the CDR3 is TGTGCCAGCAGCCCCGACAGGGAGGGTTCACCCCTCCACTTT.